Described below is a single T cell receptor (beta chain) sequence and its context. Its specificity is not known. The germline gives CDR1 GTSNPN, CDR2 SVGIG (reference sequence). V was shortened by 0 bases and J by 5 bases, with 13 bases between the two germline ends. CDR3 length equals 14 residues. This sample is part of a study of CD8 T cells in Susac syndrome. Reverse transcription used about 0.45 to 1 ug RNA and random hexamers. By means of immunoSEQ multiplex PCR, TCR beta CDR3 spanning 54 Vbeta and 13 Jbeta underwent amplification. MiXCR, run by TCRdb on the immunoSEQ multiplex PCR reads, gives a single entry per CDR3 protein. The table lists around 140,000 distinct CDR3 sequences, roughly 94% of them singletons. Whole-study findings and limits: An acknowledgment was made by the study that its TCR sequencing and HLA analysis involved relatively few individuals.

The TEMRA cells underwent FACS enrichment, while the CD8+ and CD4+ T cells underwent negative isolation. V is TRBV30 and J is TRBJ1-2; D is unresolved. The TCR was taken from a human donor in good health. Sequenced: CD4+ T cells from PBMCs. Here the CDR3 reads CAWSVGMSTYGYTF. The CDR3 DNA reads as TGTGCCTGGAGTGTAGGAATGTCGACTTATGGCTACACCTTC.